This T cell receptor beta chain came from a study of Ad26.COV2.S vaccination and SARS-CoV-2 variants. Study results and limitations: Vaccine recipients had higher spike-specific TCR breadth than placebo recipients. Assessments of TCR breadth and depth may have underestimated the total T cell responses.

This clone has only a few counts. Its specificity is not known. CDR1 is SGHRS and CDR2 is YFSETQ in the germline V gene. This CDR3 is built from 13 residues. Trimming removed 0 bases at V and 10 bases at J, with 13 bases between. Only in-frame clones appear in the TCRdb table, and some are missing; sequencing was by immunoSEQ multiplex PCR. Of around 370,000 clones in the sample, about 90% were seen once. The rearrangement uses TRBV5-1 and TRBJ1-2; D unresolved. The specimen was peripheral blood, collected after recovery from COVID-19. This sequence was found in a human donor who had recovered from COVID-19. The CDR3 here is CASSLVTSLAYTF. CDR3 coding DNA: TGCGCCAGCAGCTTGGTGACATCCCTAGCCTACACCTTC.